This TCR beta chain was recorded in a study of blood T cell repertoires in COVID-19. Study information: Material from acute and convalescent COVID-19 was sourced from the United States, Italy and Spain. From T cells, B-cell-depleted T cells, or PBMCs came the material, which was cDNA or gDNA.

V lost 2 bases to trimming and J lost 0 bases; unmatched junction nucleotides: 5. From germline, CDR1 is MNHEY and CDR2 SVGEGT. CDR3 length: 16 residues. This clone has only a few counts. Study processing details: Estimates of nucleated cell counts were drawn from the amplification of reference gene primers. Sequencing used immunoSEQ multiplex PCR; TCRdb keeps in-frame clones, though not all of them. D and trimming were read from the DNA, whereas the V and J calls and clone size are those reported in that table. In the table there are 110,000 to 150,000 clones, under 90% of which are singletons. The sample consisted of peripheral blood. The chain couples TRBV6-2 or TRBV6-3 to TRBJ2-3; TRBD2 matches at 7 bases. The clonotype comes from a human donor in a cohort sampled during active COVID-19. CDR3 in DNA: TGTGCCAGCAGTTACGTGCCTAGCGGTAGCACAGATACGCAGTATTTT. Translation: CASSYVPSGSTDTQYF.